This T cell receptor beta chain was sequenced during a study of T cells after yellow fever vaccination. In TCRdb, the 5' RACE reads were re-called with MiXCR into one record per CDR3 protein. Here the sample spans 110,000 or so distinct CDR3 sequences, roughly 6.8% being singletons. Study-wide results and limits: Relatively few clonotypes were ones that appeared in both CD4 and CD8 compartments. A weaker secondary response peaked on day 5, the primary on day 15. Subsequent booster samples again held most clones from primary vaccination (96% CD4, about 85% CD8).

This clonotype was seen at least ten times. Its matching antigen is unknown. Trimming removed 2 bases from V and 7 bases from J, with 9 bases in between. The CDR3 loop spans 12 amino acids. Germline CDR1 and CDR2: KGHSH and LQKENI. Sequencing used CD4+ T cells sorted from PBMCs, obtained about 41 days after the first yellow fever vaccination. This clonotype was sampled from a man between 18 and 35 years old who received the YFV17D yellow fever vaccine. The chain recombines TRBV18 with TRBJ2-7; D not resolved. The CDR3 here is CASSPSSREQYF. The CDR3, as DNA: TGTGCCAGCTCACCAAGTAGCCGAGAGCAGTACTTC.